The entry that follows covers one T cell receptor beta chain sequence. Collection of lesional scalp punch biopsies and peripheral blood was performed in alopecia areata patients. T lymphocytes (CD4+ and CD8+) were sorted from PBMCs. TCR sequencing used cDNA made by reverse transcription of extracted RNA. Data came from immunoSEQ multiplex PCR; TCRdb stores just in-frame clones and leaves some out. The profile shows 220,000 or so clones, approximately 52% of them singletons. This specimen comes from a study of CD8+ T cells in alopecia areata. The CDR3 length is 15 residues. From germline, CDR1 is MNHEY and CDR2 SMNVEV (reference sequence). With V trimmed by 5 bases and J by 1 base, 5 bases remained unmatched.

This clonotype was sampled from a human donor with alopecia areata. The chain joins TRBV27 to TRBJ2-3; TRBD2 matches 8 bases. Sequences were derived from CD4+ T cells sorted from blood, sampled at week 0. CDR3 sequence reads: CASSDPGGRTDTQYF. The CDR3 nucleotides are TGTGCCAGCAGTGACCCGGGGGGGCGCACAGATACGCAGTATTTT.